This entry concerns a single T cell receptor beta chain. V shed 6 bases, J shed 1 base, and the junction held 9 bases outside the gene matches. The CDR3 length is 17 residues. Germline loops: CDR1 DFQATT, CDR2 SNEGSKA (reference sequence). This entry comes from a study of CDR3 diversity in severe acne. TCRdb independently ran MiXCR on the PCR reads; one entry per CDR3 protein. This table holds about 85,000 distinct CDR3 sequences, 45% to 50% found once. V gene TRBV20-1 combines with J gene TRBJ2-7; 16 bases are a match to TRBD2. This receptor was identified in a male donor in good health, serving as a control. Sequencing used blood. The CDR3 protein is CSAFSGTSGGVSYEQYF. In DNA form, the CDR3 reads TGCAGTGCCTTCTCCGGGACTAGCGGGGGGGTTTCCTACGAGCAGTACTTC.